This T cell receptor (beta chain) comes out of a study of regulatory T cells in long-lasting Graves disease. Documented time point: persistent/refractory GD, antithyroid drugs over 5 years with positive TRAb. With RNA extracted from PBMCs as input, the TCR library was made. Patients with Graves' disease were diagnosed by American Thyroid Association guidelines. Into tubes containing EDTA, about 9 milliliters of peripheral blood were drawn. The sample holds many counts of this clonotype. As yet, its antigen is unknown. Trimming took off 2 bases at V and 0 bases at J, with 13 bases between the two ends. The CDR3 loop spans 16 amino acids. Germline CDR1 is SGHAT and CDR2 is FQNNGV. Whole-study results and caveats: Patients with persistent Graves' had lower TCR diversity than newly diagnosed patients.

Arm-PCR of CDR3 regions with iRepertoire HTBI primers generated TCR beta libraries. Per the original data handling: Analysis of the samples identified 50 to 75 TRBV and about 14 TRBJ segments. TCRdb recomputed calls from the multiplex PCR reads with MiXCR, one row per CDR3 protein. TCRdb, rather than the study authors, made the V and J calls. The table records about 470,000 distinct CDR3 sequences, about 20% of them present only once. Sample: peripheral blood mononuclear cells (PBMCs), taken when the disease was refractory, from a patient treated with antithyroid drugs. This receptor was obtained from a female donor with Graves disease. The chain couples TRBV11-2 to TRBJ1-1; D ambiguous. CDR3 coding DNA: TGTGCCAGCAGCTTACGGGCGAGTCTGATGAACACTGAAGCTTTCTTT. The encoded protein is CASSLRASLMNTEAFF.